This TCR beta chain was sequenced during a study of T cells in Graves' hyperthyroidism and ophthalmopathy (dated by TCRdb to between 2018 and 2021). Regarding the complete study: To identify distinguishing TCR V-J signatures, a discovery cohort of 100 patients was used, comprising 40 to 45 with Graves' ophthalmopathy and 57 with stable Graves' hyperthyroidism. Thyroid tissue and blood T-cell repertoires from six Graves' hyperthyroidism patients were also compared in the study. An independent validation cohort of under 20 hyperthyroidism patients and approximately 15 patients who later progressed to ophthalmopathy tested prospective prediction of ophthalmopathy. TCR Vbeta CDR3 sequencing of 130 to 150 peripheral blood samples (under 45 ophthalmopathy, 75 or so hyperthyroidism and around 17 progressor patients) is reported in the paper. After blood sampling, hyperthyroidism patients were treated with methimazole at a starting dose of 30 mg daily, and ophthalmopathy patients were treated with high-dose intravenous methylprednisolone. The 75 to 100 discovery patients were divided at random into training and test sets in a 7:3 ratio.

Amplification of TCR beta CDR3 regions was carried out from RNA transcripts. For the first round of RT-PCR on the TCR CDR3, the HTBI primer set was used together with the Qiagen OneStep RT-PCR kit. Libraries were constructed in a second round of multiplex PCR, after which size selection and purification were carried out. The libraries were sequenced on an Illumina HiSeq2000 using paired-end 100 bp reads. The authors processed their data as follows. Raw data were processed with SOAPnuke, discarding reads with adapters, uncalled bases, mean Phred below 15, or no exact constant-primer or identifier match. COPE v1.2.5 was used to merge the high-quality paired reads, and each unique nucleotide sequence was defined as a clonotype. MiTCR v1.1 was used to align the clonotypes against IMGT TRBV, TRBD and TRBJ reference segments. The analysis included only V-J combinations with a frequency above 0.0001, which together covered about 99% of the repertoires. The TCS score was defined as F50 (clonal expansion) divided by E x V (chaos), with BLOSUM62-based TCRdist calculated between CDR3 peptides within each V-J. Welch's t-statistics and random forest reduced 500 to 550 V-J features to 10 to 15, which were used in a naive Bayes classifier (R e1071). The Morisita-Horn index was used to measure how similar the thyroid and blood repertoires were. The raw public reads went through TCRdb reprocessing: fastp at Q25, MiXCR clone calling, in-frame beta chains kept. Each record represents a unique CDR3 protein, reported with the most common genes and DNA among its rows. V and J calls and clone size were set by TCRdb, not the authors. The sample data list about 570,000 distinct CDR3 sequences, and 46% of these were observed just once. In total, the top ten clones hold roughly 19% of the sample.

General study outcomes and caveats: Most expanded thyroid clonotypes (frequency above 0.001) were also detected in blood, suggesting blood repertoires may reflect thyroid immune responses. Sample size was not statistically predetermined, and blinding of investigators to group allocation was not performed. During validation, the model predicted progression to ophthalmopathy a median of approximately 7 months ahead of onset, with roughly 65% sensitivity and 72% to 85% specificity. A model built on a 13 V-J signature distinguished ophthalmopathy from stable hyperthyroidism, reaching approximately 89% sensitivity and 81% to 83% specificity in cross-validation and 80%/75% in testing.

CDR1 and CDR2 are drawn from the germline V gene: SGHVS, FNYEAQ. The CDR3 contains 15 residues, cysteine and phenylalanine counted. Only CDR3 DNA remains: 45 bases, in frame from the first base. The junction shows trimming of 8 bases on V and 3 bases on J, and the gene matches do not reach 9 bases of it. This clonotype showed up many times. Its antigen is not yet known. Base quality data are lacking; no much larger clone is found one base away. The study excluded patients with uncontrolled infections, other autoimmune diseases, pregnancy or lactation. Diagnoses were established on the basis of clinical symptoms, serum thyroxine and TRAb, thyroid ultrasound, and orbital computed tomography. Total RNA was extracted with Trizol reagent, and quality was checked on an Agilent 2100 Bioanalyzer.

This chain joins TRBV7-6 to TRBJ2-7, with 11 bases in between that match TRBD2. This TCR was sampled from an adult woman with Graves' disease, either hyperthyroidism or ophthalmopathy (not recorded which). Material for sequencing was peripheral blood or thyroid tissue (not recorded which). The nucleotide sequence reads as follows: TGTGCCAGCGCAACGCCTAGCGGGAGGATCTACGAGCAGTACTTC. This sequence encodes CASATPSGRIYEQYF.